A single sample is the source of the 15 T cell receptor beta chains below, sequenced in a study of blood T cell repertoires in COVID-19. The method was immunoSEQ multiplex PCR; TCRdb's version includes in-frame clones alone and lacks a portion of them. Of over 100,000 clones listed, approximately 84% are singletons. The material sequenced was peripheral blood. The receptors were sampled from a man aged 60 to 75 with acute or convalescent COVID-19.

The CDR3 region is CASSSREQPQHF. The CDR3 DNA sequence: TGTGCCAGCAGCTCTAGGGAGCAGCCCCAGCATTTT. The chain recombines TRBV7-2 with TRBJ1-5; D unresolved. From germline, CDR1 is SGHTA and CDR2 FQGNSA. The CDR3 totals 12 residues. The V gene lost 4 bases and the J gene lost 7 bases, with 8 bases spanning the gap.

This rearrangement joins TRBV6-5 to TRBJ1-2; D is undetermined. The CDR3 has 13 amino acids. CDR1 MNHEY and CDR2 SVGAGI come from the germline V gene. Trimming pared 6 bases from V and 0 bases from J, leaving 8 bases between. CDR3 region: CASSRTANYGYTF. In DNA form, the CDR3 reads TGTGCCAGCAGCCGGACTGCTAACTATGGCTACACCTTC.

This clone was seen once. The chain uses TRBV5-4 and TRBJ2-1, with D hard to call. V shed 4 bases and J shed 4 bases, with 18 bases lying between them. Germline V gene lookup returns CDR1 SGHNT and CDR2 YYREEE (reference sequence). The CDR3 sequence is 16 residues long. In DNA form, the CDR3 reads TGTGCCAGCAGCCACTCTGGAGCGAAGGTATACAATGAGCAGTTCTTC. It is translated as CASSHSGAKVYNEQFF.

This clone was observed a single time. This chain uses TRBV2 with TRBJ1-1; D perhaps matches TRBD1 (5 bases). V was clipped by 8 bases and J by 1 base, with 11 bases between them. Germline lookup yields CDR1 SNHLY and CDR2 FYNNEI. This CDR3 has 13 residues. The CDR3 DNA reads TGTGCCAGCCGGGCCAGGGCGAACACTGAAGCTTTCTTT. It specifies CASRARANTEAFF.

This clone was observed once. The chain recombines TRBV19 with TRBJ1-1; D uncertain. This CDR3 comprises 14 residues. Trimming took 5 bases from V and 1 from J, leaving 11 bases between them. Per germline, CDR1 LNHDA and CDR2 SQIVND (reference sequence). CDR3 sequence reads: CASSSPTRNTEAFF. The CDR3 DNA is TGTGCCAGTAGTTCGCCGACACGGAACACTGAAGCTTTCTTT.

The chain has TRBV28 and TRBJ2-1; 7 bases match TRBD1. The CDR3 runs to 18 residues. J was trimmed by 0 bases and V by 6 bases; bases with no gene match: 14. Germline-derived CDR1 and CDR2 are MDHEN and SYDVKM. This CDR3 is CASSHREYRGSSYNEQFF. Here the CDR3 DNA reads TGTGCCAGCAGCCACAGAGAGTACAGGGGCAGCTCCTACAATGAGCAGTTCTTC.

V gene TRBV28 combines with J gene TRBJ1-3; D is uncertain. CDR1 is MDHEN, CDR2 SYDVKM, per germline. The CDR3 consists of 16 residues. Trimming stripped 6 bases from V and 0 bases from J, with 15 bases between. CDR3 in amino acids: CASRAEVRSSGNTIYF. CDR3 DNA: TGTGCCAGCAGAGCGGAGGTCCGATCCTCTGGAAACACCATATATTTT. The entire variable domain, with the rest obtained from reference TRBV28 and TRBJ1-3, is as follows: DVKVTQSSRYLVKRTGEKVFLECVQDMDHENMFWYRQDPGLGLRLIYFSYDVKMKEKGDIPEGYSVSREKKERFSLILESASTNQTSMYLCASRAEVRSSGNTIYFGEGSWLTVV.

V is TRBV7-8 and J is TRBJ2-5; D ambiguous. V lost 4 bases, J lost 2 bases, and 20 bases lay in between. Germline V gene sequence: CDR1 SGHVS, CDR2 FQNEAQ. There are 17 residues in the CDR3. The CDR3 DNA is TGTGCCAGCAGCTCCCCACCATCCATCGCGGTACAAGAGACCCAGTACTTC. Protein: CASSSPPSIAVQETQYF.

The V call is TRBV2, the J call TRBJ2-1; 9 nucleotides match TRBD2. The CDR3 contains 14 residues. Germline V gives CDR1 SNHLY, CDR2 FYNNEI. The junction had 10 bases not matched to a gene; V was cut back by 6 bases and J by 10 bases. The DNA of the CDR3 is TGTGCCAGCAGCGGACTAGCGAGGGTAGGGGAGCAGTTCTTC. Its protein is CASSGLARVGEQFF.

In its sample, this clone was seen once. The chain carries TRBV5-1 and TRBJ1-1; D is perhaps TRBD1 (5 bases). The CDR3 consists of 15 residues. The ends were cut back, 4 bases at V and 2 bases at J, with 15 bases in the middle. Germline CDR1 reads SGHRS; CDR2 reads YFSETQ. CDR3 sequence (DNA): TGCGCCAGCAGCCATCCCGGGACTTCTAACACTGAAGCTTTCTTT. As protein: CASSHPGTSNTEAFF.

This clone was picked up one time. The J gene is TRBJ2-7, the V gene TRBV6-7; TRBD2 agrees at 11 bases. TRBV6-7 carries the ORF label, with uncertain function. V was clipped by 2 bases and J by 0 bases; unmatched bases: 12. The length of the CDR3 is 19 residues. The CDR3 DNA reads as TGTGCCAGCAGTTACACAACACCCCGACTAGCGGGGCGCTCCTACGAGCAGTACGTC. This translates into CASSYTTPRLAGRSYEQYV.

This clone was recorded a few times. V usage is TRBV5-1 and J usage is TRBJ1-1; D call uncertain. Trimming took 4 bases from V and 1 from J, leaving 8 bases between them. CDR1 is SGHRS, CDR2 YFSETQ, per germline. The CDR3 is 13 amino acids. CDR3 sequence: CASSVGENTEAFF. In nucleotides, the CDR3 is TGCGCCAGCAGCGTGGGAGAGAACACTGAAGCTTTCTTT.

The V call is TRBV19, the J call TRBJ1-5; D is undetermined. V gave up 9 bases and J gave up 0 bases, with 9 bases separating them. This CDR3 is built from 13 residues. Germline V gene lookup returns CDR1 LNHDA and CDR2 SQIVND (reference sequence). CDR3 nucleotides: TGTGCCAGCCACGGCGGTAGCAATCAGCCCCAGCATTTT. It codes for CASHGGSNQPQHF.

A word on this clone: One end of the junction does not line up with germline, which may come from a read error. This chain connects TRBV7-7 to TRBJ1-1, with a weak D call TRBD1 (5 bases). The germline V gene has CDR1 SSHAT and CDR2 FNYEAQ (reference sequence). The CDR3 has 13 residues. The CDR3 protein is CASSLVRGTEAFF. CDR3 bases: TGTGCTAGCAGCTTGGTTAGGGGTACTGAAGCTTTCTTT. Filled out from reference TRBV7-7 and TRBJ1-1, the complete variable domain reads GAGVSQSPRYKVTKRGQDVTLRCDPISSHATLYWYQQALGQGPEFLTYFNYEAQPDKSGLPSDRFSAERPEGSISTLTIQRTEQRDSAMYRCASSLVRGTEAFFGQGTRLTVV.

This chain links TRBV24-1 with TRBJ1-5; the match to TRBD1 covers 9 bases. The germline CDR1 and CDR2 sequences are KGHDR and SFDVKD. CDR3 size: 15 residues. Trimming at V came to 5 bases and at J to 4 bases, leaving 5 bases not matched to a gene. The CDR3 here is CATSVTGGDNQPQHF. For the CDR3, the DNA is TGTGCCACCAGTGTCACAGGGGGCGATAATCAGCCCCAGCATTTT.